The clone carrying this T cell receptor beta chain turned up a few times. Antigen unknown. The sample originates from a study of blood T cells in healthy people across ages. Regarding the study as a whole: Diversity of TCR beta per million T cells declined in a roughly linear way with age. Possibly, changes in expanded clonotypes were confounded because donor CMV status was unknown.

The authors ran a second PCR of roughly 6 to 12 cycles using a sample-barcoded 5' primer and a J-beta primer mix. Each cDNA was tagged by a template-switch adaptor containing 12 random nucleotides. From the 5' RACE reads, TCRdb called clonotypes with MiXCR, one entry per CDR3 protein. The sample lists hundreds of thousands of distinct CDR3 sequences, 40% to 50% occurring once. V was trimmed by 6 bases and J by 5 bases, leaving 16 bases between them. CDR1 MDHEN and CDR2 SYDVKM come from the germline V gene. The CDR3 is 14 residues long. The receptor was derived from an elderly man in good health. The genes are TRBV28 and TRBJ1-1; D is perhaps TRBD1 (5 bases). The source material was blood. The CDR3 sequence is CASRYSGSRTEAFF. The CDR3 coding sequence is TGTGCCAGCAGGTACTCAGGGTCTCGTACTGAAGCTTTCTTT. Full variable domain (rest looked up from reference TRBV28 and TRBJ1-1): DVKVTQSSRYLVKRTGEKVFLECVQDMDHENMFWYRQDPGLGLRLIYFSYDVKMKEKGDIPEGYSVSREKKERFSLILESASTNQTSMYLCASRYSGSRTEAFFGQGTRLTVV.